This TCR beta chain was captured by sequencing in a study of human T cells and chemical hapten exposure. TCRdb fed the RACE reads into MiXCR, producing one record per CDR3 protein. The repertoire holds fewer than 300,000 distinct CDR3 sequences, with 8.6% as singletons. The time point is: pre-sensitization, week 0. Indicated treatment: therapeutic diphenylcyclopropenone sensitization with weekly scalp DPC. Germline CDR1 DFQATT, CDR2 SNEGSKA (reference sequence). The CDR3 contains 14 residues. V lost 5 bases and J lost 5; bases outside the gene matches: 6. This clonotype was detected a few times. The sequencing here drew on whole blood, taken in connection with sensitization to the hapten diphenylcyclopropenone (DPC). The receptor comes from a woman in her thirties or forties with alopecia areata. Some clones in this sample may be carry-over from other donors' samples. This sequence joins TRBV20-1 and TRBJ2-1, with TRBD2 matching over 10 bases. As DNA, the CDR3 is TGCAGTGCTTCACTAGCGGGGATCAACAATGAGCAGTTCTTC. This encodes CSASLAGINNEQFF.